This T cell receptor (beta chain) was sequenced during a study of blood T cell repertoires in COVID-19. On the study more broadly: The United States, Italy and Spain provided the acute and convalescent COVID-19 samples. PBMCs, B-cell-depleted T cells, or T cells provided the cDNA or gDNA that made up the material.

Trimming stripped 4 bases from V and 10 bases from J, with 13 bases between. Germline V gene data show CDR1 as SEHNR and CDR2 as FQNEAQ (reference sequence). This CDR3 contains 12 residues. Authors' methods: How many nucleated cells were present was estimated from reference gene primer amplification. Here immunoSEQ multiplex PCR was the method, and the copy in TCRdb shows in-frame clones only, minus some. V and J calls plus clone size are reproduced from that table; the DNA served to infer D and trimming. The sample carries 150,000 to 160,000 clones, roughly nine tenths recorded once. This chain joins TRBV7-9 and TRBJ1-2, with a weak D call TRBD1 (6 bases). This sequence originates from a man in his fifties or sixties with acute or convalescent COVID-19. The sample comprised peripheral blood. The CDR3 region is CASSWGPGTYTF. DNA for the CDR3: TGTGCCAGCAGCTGGGGGCCAGGGACCTACACCTTC.